Listed below are T cell receptor beta chains from one sample, sequenced in a study of circulating and synovial CD4+ cells in juvenile arthritis. Data came from immunoSEQ multiplex PCR; TCRdb stores just in-frame clones and leaves some out. The sample holds about 30,000 clones, approximately 92% seen once. Sequenced sample: CD4+ T cells from blood. Receptors were obtained from a human donor with juvenile idiopathic arthritis. The CDR3 runs from the conserved cysteine through the conserved F or W. The order of the fields is J gene, V gene, clone size, D gene, CDR3 DNA, CDR3 protein. The D gene is left open where the match is weak. Clone size, where shown, is once, few, many, or a class for clones that have expanded.

TRBJ2-7 TRBV4-2 - TRBD2 TGTGCCAGCAGCCAAGCCGCGGCGCCTAGCGGGACCACCGTACCACCCTACGAGCAGTACTTC CASSQAAAPSGTTVPPYEQYF
TRBJ2-1 TRBV25-1 - TRBD1 TGTGCCAGCAGTCCGGGACAGGGGGCCAAGCAGTTCTTC CASSPGQGAKQFF
TRBJ2-7 TRBV6-6 - TRBD2 TGTGCCAGCAGCCCGACTAGCGCCTCCTACGAGCAGTACTTC CASSPTSASYEQYF
TRBJ2-1 TRBV6-6 - TRBD2 TGTGCCAGCAAGCAGACTAGCGGGAGCTCCTACAATGAGCAGTTCTTC CASKQTSGSSYNEQFF
TRBJ2-3 TRBV6-1 - - TGTGCCAGCAGTTTATTCCAGGGGAGCACAGATACGCAGTATTTT CASSLFQGSTDTQYF
TRBJ2-2 TRBV18 - TRBD1 TGTGCCAGCTCACCACCCGGACAGGCCACCGGGGAGCTGTTTTTT CASSPPGQATGELFF
TRBJ1-1 TRBV27 - - TGTGCCAGCAGGCTTCGGAGGGAGAACACTGAAGCTTTCTTT CASRLRRENTEAFF
TRBJ2-3 TRBV7-9 - TRBD2 TGTGCCAGCAGCTTAATGGCTAGCGGAGATACGCAGTATTTT CASSLMASGDTQYF
TRBJ2-1 TRBV5-7 - TRBD2 TGTGCCAGCAGCTTGGGACTAGCGGGAGGGCCACTTCGGGAGCAGTTCTTC CASSLGLAGGPLREQFF
TRBJ2-2 TRBV7-3 - TRBD1 TGTGCCAGCAGCTTAAGACAGGGCTCCGGGGAGCTGTTTTTT CASSLRQGSGELFF
TRBJ1-3 TRBV4-1 - - TGCGCCAGCAGCCAAGTGGGCGTCCGGCAGGGGTACGGAAACACCATATATTTT CASSQVGVRQGYGNTIYF
TRBJ2-7 TRBV7-6 - - TGTGCCAGCAGCTTAGCACCAGACACGTCCTACGAGCAGTACTTC CASSLAPDTSYEQYF
TRBJ1-2 TRBV30 - TRBD1 TGTGCCTGGAGTGTAAGAAGGGGGCTTTCTAACTATGGCTACACCTTC CAWSVRRGLSNYGYTF
TRBJ1-1 TRBV5-1 - TRBD1 TGCGCCAGCAGCTTTCAGCCCCGGGTAAAGACGGGACAGGGGTTGGCTTTCTTT CASSFQPRVKTGQGLAFF
TRBJ1-3 TRBV18 few - TGTGCCAGCTCGCTTTCACAGGCGCACTCTGGAAACACCATATATTTT CASSLSQAHSGNTIYF
TRBJ2-1 TRBV7-2 - TRBD2 TGTGCCAGCAGCGGGGCTAGCGGGACACCCTACAATGAGCAGTTCTTC CASSGASGTPYNEQFF
TRBJ2-7 TRBV7-9 - - TGTGCCAGCAGCTTAGAGTGGGCAGCGGTGAGCTCCTACGAGCAGTACTTC CASSLEWAAVSSYEQYF
TRBJ2-1 TRBV18 - TRBD1 TGTGCCAGCTCCCAGCAAGGTAGAGGACAGGGGGAATCCTACAATGAGCAGTTCTTC CASSQQGRGQGESYNEQFF